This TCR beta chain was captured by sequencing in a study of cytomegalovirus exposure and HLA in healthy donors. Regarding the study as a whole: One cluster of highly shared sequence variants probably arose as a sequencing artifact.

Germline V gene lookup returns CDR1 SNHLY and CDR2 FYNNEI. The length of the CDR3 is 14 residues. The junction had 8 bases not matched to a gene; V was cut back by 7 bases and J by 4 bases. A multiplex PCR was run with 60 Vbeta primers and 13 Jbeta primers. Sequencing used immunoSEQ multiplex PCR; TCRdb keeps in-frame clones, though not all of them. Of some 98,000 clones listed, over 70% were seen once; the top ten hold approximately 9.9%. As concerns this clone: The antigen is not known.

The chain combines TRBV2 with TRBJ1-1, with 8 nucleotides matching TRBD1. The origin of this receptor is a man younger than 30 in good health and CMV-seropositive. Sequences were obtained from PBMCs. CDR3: CASTTGASVTEAFF. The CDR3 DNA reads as TGTGCCAGCACGACAGGGGCGAGTGTCACTGAAGCTTTCTTT.